The 17 T cell receptor beta chains reported below all come from one sample, sequenced in a study of blood T cell repertoires in COVID-19. TCRdb keeps only in-frame clones here, not all; method: immunoSEQ multiplex PCR. The sample lists some 46,000 clones, around 86% occurring once. The sequenced sample was peripheral blood. The receptors shown here come from a man in his fifties or sixties with active COVID-19.

The chain combines TRBV4-3 with TRBJ2-7, with a tentative D call TRBD1 (6 bases). Germline assignment: CDR1 LGHNA and CDR2 YSLEER. The CDR3 contains 13 residues. The ends were cut back, 4 bases at V and 10 bases at J, with 17 bases in the middle. CDR3 nucleotide sequence: TGCGCCAGCAGCCCACAGAGGGGGAATGGACAGTACTTC. This codes for CASSPQRGNGQYF.

The V gene is TRBV21-1, the J gene TRBJ2-7; the table names TRBD2, a call not compared with the DNA. TRBV21-1 is a documented pseudogene. There are 16 residues in the CDR3. In nucleotides, the CDR3 is TGTGCCAGCAGCAAAGGGACTAGCGGGAGTTTCTACGAGCAGTACTTC. Translation gives CASSKGTSGSFYEQYF.

This chain joins TRBV6-5 and TRBJ1-6; D is undetermined. The CDR3 is made up of 15 amino acids. Germline V gene data show CDR1 as MNHEY and CDR2 as SVGAGI. V dropped 8 bases and J dropped 6 bases, with 17 bases sitting between them. CDR3 nucleotide sequence: TGTGCCAGCTCAAAAGGGAGTTGGACTAATTCACCCCTCCACTTT. Translation: CASSKGSWTNSPLHF.

The rearrangement links TRBV3-1 (or the pseudogene TRBV3-2) to TRBJ2-7; D might be TRBD1 (6 bases). CDR1 and CDR2 from the germline V gene are LGHDT and YNNKEL (reference sequence). V was trimmed by 4 bases and J by 3 bases, leaving 19 bases between them. This CDR3 region has 16 residues. CDR3 DNA sequence: TGTGCCAGCAGCCCGACGGCTTGGGACACTTACTACGAGCAGTACTTC. It codes for CASSPTAWDTYYEQYF.

The chain is built from TRBV25-1 and TRBJ2-7; 7 positions match TRBD1. V shed 5 bases, J shed 6 bases, and the junction held 10 bases outside the gene matches. The length of the CDR3 is 14 residues. The germline V gene encodes CDR1 MGHDK and CDR2 SYGVNS. In DNA, the CDR3 is TGTGCCAGCAGTATCGGGGACAGTATCTTCGAGCAGTACTTC. As protein: CASSIGDSIFEQYF.

This sequence joins TRBV2 and TRBJ1-5; D is undetermined. V was clipped by 2 bases and J by 7 bases, with 15 bases between them. The CDR3 spans 15 residues. Germline V gene lookup returns CDR1 SNHLY and CDR2 FYNNEI. The CDR3: CASSEFAIVRQPQHF. The CDR3 coding sequence is TGTGCCAGCAGTGAATTCGCGATCGTGCGGCAGCCCCAGCATTTT.

The J gene is TRBJ2-3, the V gene TRBV27; the match to TRBD2 covers 10 bases. The CDR3 extends over 17 amino acids. With V trimmed by 7 bases and J by 5 bases, 15 bases remained unmatched. Per germline, CDR1 MNHEY and CDR2 SMNVEV (reference sequence). Written as DNA, the CDR3 is TGTGCCAGCACGCCCTACCAGGCGGGACTAGCGATAGATACGCAGTATTTT. This codes for CASTPYQAGLAIDTQYF.

The chain links TRBV6-5 to TRBJ2-5; 12 bases align to TRBD2. Germline CDR1 MNHEY, CDR2 SVGAGI. CDR3 size: 15 residues. Trimming removed 5 bases from V and 6 bases from J; junction bases left unmatched: 7. For the CDR3, the DNA is TGTGCCAGCAGTCCCCGGACTAGCGGGGACAAGACCCAGTACTTC. Its protein product is CASSPRTSGDKTQYF.

The chain recombines TRBV11-2 with TRBJ2-7; D call uncertain. Germline loops: CDR1 SGHAT, CDR2 FQNNGV. The V gene lost 5 bases and the J gene lost 6 bases, with 8 bases spanning the gap. This CDR3 has 11 amino acids. The CDR3 DNA reads TGTGCCAGCAGCGTACAGATCGAGCAGTACTTC. Translation: CASSVQIEQYF.

This rearrangement joins TRBV6-5 to TRBJ2-7; no definite D call. V lost 8 bases and J 6 bases, leaving 17 bases between the germline ends. The CDR3 consists of 13 residues. CDR1 and CDR2 from the germline V gene are MNHEY and SVGAGI. The CDR3 region has the DNA TGTGCCAGCCGGGTAGCCAGAACTCCCGAGCAGTACTTC. Protein sequence: CASRVARTPEQYF.

This chain links TRBV24-1 with TRBJ2-3; D possibly corresponds to TRBD2 (6 bases). Trimming left V 5 bases short and J 1 base short, with 12 bases between. This CDR3 comprises 15 residues. CDR1 is KGHDR and CDR2 is SFDVKD in the germline V gene. The CDR3: CATSGRDFGTDTQYF. In DNA, the CDR3 is TGTGCCACCAGTGGTCGGGACTTCGGCACAGATACGCAGTATTTT.

This sequence joins TRBV6-5 and TRBJ2-1, with a weak D call TRBD2 (7 bases). Germline V gives CDR1 MNHEY, CDR2 SVGAGI. The CDR3 spans 15 residues. Trimming left V 5 bases short and J 4 bases short, with 15 bases between. The CDR3 bases are TGTGCCAGCAGTAGAGGGGGGGGGCGGTACAATGAGCAGTTCTTC. This codes for CASSRGGGRYNEQFF.

The V gene is TRBV28, the J gene TRBJ2-7, with 8 bases matching TRBD2. Germline values: CDR1 MDHEN, CDR2 SYDVKM. This CDR3 has 14 amino acids. The ends lost 5 bases at V and 5 bases at J; junction bases unmatched: 8. The CDR3 sequence: CASSTTGGLDEQYF. The CDR3 bases are TGTGCCAGCAGTACCACGGGAGGGCTCGACGAGCAGTACTTC.

The rearrangement joins TRBV28 to TRBJ1-3; D is undetermined. Germline V gene lookup returns CDR1 MDHEN and CDR2 SYDVKM. V lost 2 bases to trimming and J lost 0 bases, with 8 bases between them. This CDR3 is built from 15 residues. CDR3: CASSLKQISGNTIYF. The CDR3, as DNA: TGTGCCAGCAGTTTAAAACAGATCTCTGGAAACACCATATATTTT.

This clone was counted a few times. The genes are TRBV18 and TRBJ2-2, with TRBD2 matching 15 bases. The CDR3 has 18 residues. With V trimmed by 3 bases and J by 4 bases, 6 bases remained unmatched. Germline lookup yields CDR1 KGHSH and CDR2 LQKENI. The CDR3, as DNA: TGTGCCAGCTCACCCGGGACTAGCGGGAGGCTCGGCACCGGGGAGCTGTTTTTT. Encoded protein: CASSPGTSGRLGTGELFF.

The table lists this clone with a count of one. The chain joins TRBV29-1 to TRBJ1-2, with 7 bases aligning to TRBD1. The germline CDR1 and CDR2 sequences are SQVTM and ANQGSEA. This CDR3 is built from 11 residues. The V segment lost 5 bases and the J segment 9 bases; nucleotides outside the gene matches: 6. In DNA form, the CDR3 reads TGCAGCGTTTACCCAGGGGGTAGCTACACCTTC. The encoded protein is CSVYPGGSYTF.

The count of this clone is one. The chain uses TRBV3-1 (or the pseudogene TRBV3-2) and TRBJ2-7; no clear D. The CDR3 length is 12 residues. The V gene lost 1 base and the J gene lost 6 bases, with 7 bases spanning the gap. Germline CDR1 reads LGHDT; CDR2 reads YNNKEL (reference sequence). The CDR3 nucleotides are TGTGCCAGCAGCCAAGGTCGTCGCGAGCAGTACTTC. This sequence encodes CASSQGRREQYF.